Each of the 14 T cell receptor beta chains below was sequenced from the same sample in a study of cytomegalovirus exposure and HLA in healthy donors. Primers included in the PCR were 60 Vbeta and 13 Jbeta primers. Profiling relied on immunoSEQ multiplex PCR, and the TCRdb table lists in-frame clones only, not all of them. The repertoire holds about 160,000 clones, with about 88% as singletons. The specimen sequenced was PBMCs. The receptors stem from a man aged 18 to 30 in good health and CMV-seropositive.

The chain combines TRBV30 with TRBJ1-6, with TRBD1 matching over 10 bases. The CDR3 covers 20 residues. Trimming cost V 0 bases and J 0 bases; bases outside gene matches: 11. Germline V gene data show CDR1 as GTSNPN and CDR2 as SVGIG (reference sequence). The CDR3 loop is CAWSVEARTGGSSYNSPLHF. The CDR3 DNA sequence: TGTGCCTGGAGTGTTGAGGCGAGGACAGGGGGGAGCTCCTATAATTCACCCCTCCACTTT.

The CDR3 loop is CASSVSLPSGGQETQYF. The DNA for the CDR3 is TGTGCCAGCAGCGTGAGCCTGCCTAGCGGGGGCCAAGAGACCCAGTACTTC. This chain uses TRBV7-6 with TRBJ2-5, with 10 bases that match TRBD2. Germline assignment: CDR1 SGHVS and CDR2 FNYEAQ. There are 17 residues in the CDR3. V lost 5 bases to trimming and J lost 1 base; unmatched junction nucleotides: 10.

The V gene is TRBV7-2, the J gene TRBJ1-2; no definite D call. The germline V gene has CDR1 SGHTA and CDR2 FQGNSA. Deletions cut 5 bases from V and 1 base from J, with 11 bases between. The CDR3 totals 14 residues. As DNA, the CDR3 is TGTGCCAGCAGCCCGCGATCGCTTAACTATGGCTACACCTTC. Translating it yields CASSPRSLNYGYTF.

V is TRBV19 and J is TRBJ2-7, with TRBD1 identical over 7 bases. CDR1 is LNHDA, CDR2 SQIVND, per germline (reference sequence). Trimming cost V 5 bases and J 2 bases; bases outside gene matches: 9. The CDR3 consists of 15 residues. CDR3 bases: TGTGCCAGTAGTTCATCCGGGACAGTGACCTACGAGCAGTACTTC. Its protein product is CASSSSGTVTYEQYF.

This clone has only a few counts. DNA for the CDR3: TGTGCCAGCAGCTTCCCGCGGTCTGGAAACACCATATATTTT. The encoded protein is CASSFPRSGNTIYF. This sequence joins TRBV5-4 and TRBJ1-3; no clear D. This CDR3 is 14 amino acids long. Trimming took 2 bases from V and 1 from J, leaving 7 bases between them. Germline V gives CDR1 SGHNT, CDR2 YYREEE (reference sequence).

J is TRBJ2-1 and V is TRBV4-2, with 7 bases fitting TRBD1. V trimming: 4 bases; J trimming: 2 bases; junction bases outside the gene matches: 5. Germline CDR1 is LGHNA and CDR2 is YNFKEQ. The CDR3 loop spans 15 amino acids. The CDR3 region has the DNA TGTGCCAGCAGCCCTTTGACAGGGACCTACAATGAGCAGTTCTTC. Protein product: CASSPLTGTYNEQFF.

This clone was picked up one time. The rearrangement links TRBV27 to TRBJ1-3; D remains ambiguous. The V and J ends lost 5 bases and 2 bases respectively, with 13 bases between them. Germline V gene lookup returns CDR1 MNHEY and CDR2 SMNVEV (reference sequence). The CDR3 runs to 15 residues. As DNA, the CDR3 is TGTGCCAGCAGTCCCCGTGGGAGGGCTGGAAACACCATATATTTT. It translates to CASSPRGRAGNTIYF.

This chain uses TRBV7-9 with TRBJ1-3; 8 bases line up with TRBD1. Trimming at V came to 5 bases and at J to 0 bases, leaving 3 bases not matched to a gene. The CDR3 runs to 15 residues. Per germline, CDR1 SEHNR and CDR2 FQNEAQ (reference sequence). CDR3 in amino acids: CASSGTGYSGNTIYF. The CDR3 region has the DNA TGTGCCAGCAGCGGGACAGGCTACTCTGGAAACACCATATATTTT.

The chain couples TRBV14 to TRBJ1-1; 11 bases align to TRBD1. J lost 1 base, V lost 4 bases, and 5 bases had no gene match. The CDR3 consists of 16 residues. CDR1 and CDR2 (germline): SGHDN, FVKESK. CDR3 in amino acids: CASSRGQGATNTEAFF. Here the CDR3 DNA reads TGTGCCAGCAGCCGTGGACAGGGGGCGACGAACACTGAAGCTTTCTTT. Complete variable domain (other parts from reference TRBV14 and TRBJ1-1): EAGVTQFPSHSVIEKGQTVTLRCDPISGHDNLYWYRRVMGKEIKFLLHFVKESKQDESGMPNNRFLAERTGGTYSTLKVQPAELEDSGVYFCASSRGQGATNTEAFFGQGTRLTVV.

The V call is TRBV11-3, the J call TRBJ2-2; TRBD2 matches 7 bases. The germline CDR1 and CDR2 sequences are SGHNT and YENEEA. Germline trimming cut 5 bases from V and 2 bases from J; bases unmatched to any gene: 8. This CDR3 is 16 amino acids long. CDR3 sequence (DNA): TGTGCCAGCAGCCGGGCTAGCGGAAGAAACACCGGGGAGCTGTTTTTT. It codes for CASSRASGRNTGELFF.

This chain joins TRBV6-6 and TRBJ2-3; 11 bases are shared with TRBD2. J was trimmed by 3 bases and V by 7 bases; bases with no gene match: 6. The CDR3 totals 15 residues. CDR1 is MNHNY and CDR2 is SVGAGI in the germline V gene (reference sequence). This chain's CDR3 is CASILAGGQTDTQYF. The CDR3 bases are TGTGCCAGCATCCTAGCGGGGGGCCAGACAGATACGCAGTATTTT.

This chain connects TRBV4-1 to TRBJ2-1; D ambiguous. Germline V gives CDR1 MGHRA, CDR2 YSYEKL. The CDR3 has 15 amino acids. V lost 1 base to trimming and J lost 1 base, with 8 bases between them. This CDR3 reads CASSQVLGSYNEQFF. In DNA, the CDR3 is TGCGCCAGCAGCCAAGTACTCGGGTCCTACAATGAGCAGTTCTTC.

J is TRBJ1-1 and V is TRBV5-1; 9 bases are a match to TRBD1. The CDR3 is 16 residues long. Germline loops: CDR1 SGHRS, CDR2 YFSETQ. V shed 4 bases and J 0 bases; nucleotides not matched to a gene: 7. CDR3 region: CASSPEWDRVNTEAFF. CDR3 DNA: TGCGCCAGCAGCCCGGAGTGGGACAGGGTGAACACTGAAGCTTTCTTT.

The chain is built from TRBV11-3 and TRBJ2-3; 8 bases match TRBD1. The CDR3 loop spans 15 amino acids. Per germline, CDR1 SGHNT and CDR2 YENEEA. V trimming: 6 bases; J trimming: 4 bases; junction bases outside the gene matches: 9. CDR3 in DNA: TGTGCCAGCAGGGAGCGCAGGGGGCCGCCAGATACGCAGTATTTT. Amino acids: CASRERRGPPDTQYF.